Following are 15 T cell receptor beta chains from one sample sequenced in a study of blood T cells in healthy people across ages. Then a second PCR, running about 6 to 11 cycles, was carried out with a sample-barcoded 5' primer and a J-beta primer mix. TCRdb independently ran MiXCR on the 5' RACE reads; one entry per CDR3 protein. The table includes hundreds of thousands of distinct CDR3 sequences, about 44% detected once. The sequenced material came from blood. These TCRs come from a man aged 25 to 40 in good health.

The chain links TRBV27 to TRBJ2-7; 8 nucleotides align to TRBD1. The V segment lost 3 bases and the J segment 3 bases; nucleotides outside the gene matches: 4. The CDR3 is made up of 14 amino acids. Per the germline V gene, CDR1 is MNHEY and CDR2 is SMNVEV (reference sequence). In DNA, the CDR3 is TGTGCCAGCAGTTTGACAGGGGACGGCTACGAGCAGTACTTC. Translating gives CASSLTGDGYEQYF.

This chain joins TRBV7-3 and TRBJ2-3; D call uncertain. The CDR3 totals 14 residues. The germline V and J ends were trimmed by 2 bases and 4 bases, with 10 bases remaining between them. Looked up from germline, CDR1 is SGHTA and CDR2 is FQGTGA. The DNA of the CDR3 is TGTGCCAGCAGCTTACTTGGAGAGGCAGATACGCAGTATTTT. It is translated as CASSLLGEADTQYF.

This clonotype is a singleton in its sample. The rearrangement joins TRBV7-8 to TRBJ2-3, with TRBD1 matching 12 bases. The CDR3 has 15 amino acids. Germline V gene sequence: CDR1 SGHVS, CDR2 FQNEAQ. V was pared by 5 bases and J by 4 bases, with 4 bases of the junction left unmatched. The CDR3 DNA reads TGTGCCAGCAGCAAGGGACAGGGGGCGTCAGATACGCAGTATTTT. This encodes CASSKGQGASDTQYF.

The rearrangement joins TRBV6-5 to TRBJ2-2, with D perhaps TRBD1 or TRBD2 (5 bases each). The CDR3 covers 15 residues. Germline V lookup: CDR1 MNHEY, CDR2 SVGAGI. Trimming stripped 2 bases from V and 1 base from J, with 8 bases between. CDR3 region: CASSYGTGNTGELFF. CDR3 DNA sequence: TGTGCCAGCAGTTACGGGACGGGGAACACCGGGGAGCTGTTTTTT.

This clonotype has only a few counts. Here the CDR3 DNA reads TGCGCCAGCAGCCAAGATGCCGTGGGAGAGACCCAGTACTTC. This gives the protein CASSQDAVGETQYF. The J gene is TRBJ2-5, the V gene TRBV4-3; no clear D gene. V was clipped by 0 bases and J by 4 bases, with 9 bases between them. The CDR3 runs 14 residues. Germline V gene data show CDR1 as LGHNA and CDR2 as YSLEER.

The chain carries TRBV6-2 or TRBV6-3 and TRBJ2-1; D gene uncertain. This CDR3 is built from 13 residues. Per germline, CDR1 MNHEY and CDR2 SVGEGT. Trimming cost V 5 bases and J 4 bases, with 9 bases left between them. In DNA form, the CDR3 reads TGTGCCAGCAGTCGCAGCGATTACAATGAGCAGTTCTTC. This translates into CASSRSDYNEQFF.

This clonotype showed up just a few times. The chain carries TRBV27 and TRBJ2-7, with D tentatively TRBD1 (5 bases). CDR3 length: 14 residues. Per the germline V gene, CDR1 is MNHEY and CDR2 is SMNVEV (reference sequence). V was trimmed by 5 bases and J by 3 bases, leaving 14 bases between them. This chain's CDR3 is CASSPWGLNYEQYF. For the CDR3, the DNA is TGTGCCAGCAGTCCTTGGGGCTTAAACTACGAGCAGTACTTC.

This clonotype has only a few counts. V and J are TRBV6-6 and TRBJ2-5, with D unresolved. V was cut by 0 bases and J by 5 bases, with 7 bases left in between. Germline assignment: CDR1 MNHNY and CDR2 SVGAGI (reference sequence). The CDR3 loop spans 13 amino acids. The CDR3 loop is CASSYSRRETQYF. The CDR3 nucleotides are TGTGCCAGCAGTTACTCGCGACGGGAGACCCAGTACTTC.

The rearrangement joins TRBV6-1 to TRBJ1-2, with 9 nucleotides matching TRBD1. Germline assignment: CDR1 MNHNS and CDR2 SASEGT. This CDR3 has 13 amino acids. The J segment lost 4 bases and the V segment lost 11 bases, leaving 8 bases of the junction unmatched. The CDR3 spells CAGTLGQGYGYTF. CDR3 bases: TGTGCCGGCACCCTGGGACAGGGCTATGGCTACACCTTC.

The chain uses TRBV29-1 and TRBJ2-5, with D hard to call. The CDR3 spans 11 residues. Deletions cut 3 bases from V and 5 bases from J, with 7 bases between. Germline values: CDR1 SQVTM, CDR2 ANQGSEA. CDR3 amino acids: CSVDEWETQYF. The CDR3 DNA reads as TGCAGCGTTGATGAGTGGGAGACCCAGTACTTC.

This clonotype was observed a handful of times. The chain employs TRBV5-1 and TRBJ1-5, with D tentatively TRBD1 (6 bases). Deletions cut 0 bases from V and 0 bases from J, with 10 bases between. Germline CDR1 is SGHRS and CDR2 is YFSETQ. The CDR3 loop spans 16 amino acids. Here the CDR3 reads CASSLDPGASNQPQHF. The CDR3 bases are TGCGCCAGCAGCTTGGATCCAGGGGCTAGCAATCAGCCCCAGCATTTT.

The chain is built from TRBV7-2 and TRBJ1-1; TRBD1 might be the D (6 bases). Germline CDR1 is SGHTA and CDR2 is FQGNSA. The CDR3 sequence is 17 residues long. V lost 0 bases and J 1 base, leaving 15 bases between the germline ends. CDR3 residues: CASSLAFSRQANTEAFF. The CDR3 DNA reads TGTGCCAGCAGCTTAGCTTTTTCTCGACAGGCGAACACTGAAGCTTTCTTT.

This clonotype was picked up many times. The chain joins TRBV27 to TRBJ2-7; D possibly corresponds to TRBD1 (5 bases). The germline CDR1 and CDR2 sequences are MNHEY and SMNVEV (reference sequence). Trimming removed 2 bases at V and 2 bases at J, with 7 bases between. The CDR3 runs to 13 residues. CDR3 nucleotide sequence: TGTGCCAGCAGTTTACAGGGAACCTACGAGCAGTACTTC. As protein: CASSLQGTYEQYF.

This sequence joins TRBV7-6 and TRBJ2-7, with a weak D call TRBD2 (7 bases). The J call could be wrong; TRBJ2-5 is a better fit for the DNA end. Germline CDR1 is SGHVS and CDR2 is FNYEAQ. The CDR3 loop spans 18 amino acids. The CDR3 DNA sequence: TGTGCCAGCAGCTTAGAGGTGGTGACGGGGGGCCCGGCGGAGACCCAGTACTTC. It yields the protein CASSLEVVTGGPAETQYF.

The count of this clonotype is one. This chain connects TRBV27 to TRBJ1-4, with 7 bases identical to TRBD1. From germline, CDR1 is MNHEY and CDR2 SMNVEV (reference sequence). The length of the CDR3 is 17 residues. V shed 6 bases, J shed 2 bases, and the junction held 12 bases outside the gene matches. The CDR3: CASRRQGGFSTNEKLFF. CDR3 DNA sequence: TGTGCCAGCAGGAGACAGGGTGGTTTTTCGACTAATGAAAAACTGTTTTTT.